Listed below are T cell receptor beta chains from one sample, sequenced in a study of cytomegalovirus exposure and HLA in healthy donors. TCRdb's copy holds only in-frame clones and misses some; the assay was immunoSEQ multiplex PCR. The table records 110,000 to 150,000 clones, roughly 79% of them present only once. The specimen was PBMCs. The receptors were gathered from a woman aged 25 to 45 in good health and CMV-seronegative. Both conserved end residues are part of each CDR3. A D gene is named only where the DNA matches it firmly. Expanded clones are given a class, and other clones once, few, many or no size at all.

TRBJ1-2 | TRBD1 | NA | TRBV5-1 | TGCGCCAGCAGACTCACCGAGACAGGGGTCACTGGCTACACCTTC | CASRLTETGVTGYTF
TRBJ1-5 | TRBD1 | NA | TRBV12-5 | TGTGCTAGTGGTTTGGCTCCTACGGACAGGGTCGTTCAGCCCCAGCATTTT | CASGLAPTDRVVQPQHF
TRBJ1-5 | TRBD1 | NA | TRBV9 | TGTGCCAGCAGCGAGGGGACAGGAATTAGTCAGCCCCAGCATTTT | CASSEGTGISQPQHF
TRBJ1-2 | NA | once | TRBV19 | TGTGCCAGTAGTATGCGAGACTATGGCTACACCTTC | CASSMRDYGYTF
TRBJ1-5 | TRBD1 | NA | TRBV6-1 | TGTGCCAGCACGGACAGGGGTCAGCCCCAGCATTTT | CASTDRGQPQHF
TRBJ1-2 | NA | NA | TRBV27 | TGTGCCAGCAGCCAGGGGTTCTCGCGAGGCTACACCTTC | CASSQGFSRGYTF
TRBJ1-2 | TRBD1 | NA | TRBV19 | TGTGCCAGTAGTACAGCCGGGACAGGGATCTATGGCTACACCTTC | CASSTAGTGIYGYTF
TRBJ2-1 | NA | NA | TRBV9 | TGTGCCAGCAGCGTAGCCGCGGGGTTTAATGAGCAGTTCTTC | CASSVAAGFNEQFF
TRBJ2-7 | TRBD2 | NA | TRBV4-2 | TGTGCCAGCAGCCAAGACGCTAGCGGGGGGTTCTACGAGCAGTACTTC | CASSQDASGGFYEQYF
TRBJ2-7 | TRBD2 | NA | TRBV25-1 | TGTGCCAGCAGTGCCAGACTAGCGAGCCACGAGCAGTACTTC | CASSARLASHEQYF
TRBJ1-1 | NA | few | TRBV20-1 | TGCAGTGCTCCCGGGGGGAAGGAAGCTTTCTTT | CSAPGGKEAFF
TRBJ1-2 | TRBD1 | NA | TRBV2 | TGTGCCAGCAGTGAAACCCGACAGGGGGCTAACTATGGCTACACCTTC | CASSETRQGANYGYTF
TRBJ2-7 | TRBD1 | NA | TRBV27 | TGTGCCAGCAGTAAAACCGGGACAGGGGTGGTCGAGCAGTACTTC | CASSKTGTGVVEQYF
TRBJ2-5 | TRBD1 | NA | TRBV5-1 | TGCGCCAGCAGCCCACGACGGGACAGGCTGCAAGAGACCCAGTACTTC | CASSPRRDRLQETQYF
TRBJ2-5 | NA | once | TRBV28 | TGTGCCAGCAGCCCCCTTAGGTCCCGCGGGGAGACCCAGTACTTC | CASSPLRSRGETQYF
TRBJ1-3 | TRBD1 | NA | TRBV27 | TGTGCCAGCAGGGCAGGGGGCTCCGGAAACACCATATATTTT | CASRAGGSGNTIYF
TRBJ2-7 | TRBD1 | NA | TRBV19 | TGTGCCAGTAGTATCAGGGGGACGGTCGAGCAGTACTTC | CASSIRGTVEQYF
TRBJ1-1 | TRBD1 | NA | TRBV9 | TGTGCCAGCAGCGGGACACAGGGGGCGCGGACTGAAGCTTTCTTT | CASSGTQGARTEAFF
TRBJ2-3 | NA | NA | TRBV7-3 | TGTGCCAGCAGCTTACCAGGGGTATATACGCAGTATTTT | CASSLPGVYTQYF
TRBJ2-7 | NA | NA | TRBV11-2 | TGTGCCAGCAGCCGCGGACAGTTAACCTACGAGCAGTACTTC | CASSRGQLTYEQYF
TRBJ1-1 | NA | NA | TRBV10-3 | TGTGCCATCAGAGCCGACCGGGAGGCTTTCTTT | CAIRADREAFF
TRBJ2-7 | NA | NA | TRBV11-1 | TGTGCCAGCAGCAAGACAGGCGGACGCTCCTACGAGCAGTACTTC | CASSKTGGRSYEQYF
TRBJ1-2 | TRBD1 | NA | TRBV18 | TGTGCCAGCTCACCACCCCGGGACAGGGGGATTATTAACTATGGCTACACCTTC | CASSPPRDRGIINYGYTF
TRBJ2-1 | NA | NA | TRBV5-4 | TGTGCCAGCAGCAGGACTCAGAGTGGATCCTACAATGAGCAGTTCTTC | CASSRTQSGSYNEQFF
TRBJ1-2 | NA | few | TRBV25-1 | TGTGCCAGCAGTCAGGTTCATCAGGGGGGCTACACCTTC | CASSQVHQGGYTF
TRBJ1-1 | TRBD1 | few | TRBV19 | TGTGCCAGTAGGTCCTGGGCGGCAGGGGGAACTGAAGCTTTCTTT | CASRSWAAGGTEAFF
TRBJ1-2 | NA | NA | TRBV6-1 | TGTGCCAGCAGTGAAACTCCAAATAACAGGCCATCTTTCTATGGCTACACCTTC | CASSETPNNRPSFYGYTF